This T cell receptor beta chain was documented in a study of patients and donors after allogeneic stem cell transplantation. In its sample, this clonotype was seen many times. TCRdb passed the RT-PCR reads through MiXCR, listing each CDR3 protein once. The sample has about 230,000 distinct CDR3 sequences, roughly 13% seen once. Material: blood, either unsorted or a sorted T cell fraction (not recorded which). The sequence was obtained from a human donor who was either an allogeneic HSCT recipient or a stem cell or donor lymphocyte infusion donor (not recorded which). It is not recorded whose cells these are; they may come from a transplant donor.

The DNA of the CDR3 is TGTGCCAGCAGCTCGCAGTACTCCCGGCCAGATACGCAGTATTTT. Translating it yields CASSSQYSRPDTQYF. The chain recombines TRBV5-6 with TRBJ2-3, with D unclear. The CDR3 totals 15 residues. Germline-derived CDR1 and CDR2 are SGHDT and YYEEEE. The germline V and J ends were trimmed by 3 bases and 4 bases, with 15 bases remaining between them.